The 22 T cell receptor beta chains below come from one sample, sequenced in a study of T-cell reconstitution after alpha-beta-depleted transplantation in children. The library targeted TCRbeta and was prepared with unique molecular identifiers. TCRdb redid the calling of the PCR reads with MiXCR, one entry per CDR3 protein. The sample carries a few hundred thousand distinct CDR3 sequences, 12% recorded once. The sequencing used PBMCs from the stem cell graft donor, collected from the stem cell graft. These receptors were collected from a human donor who donated a stem cell graft to a child with combined immunodeficiency.

Remarks on this clonotype: A much larger clone is a single base away; this may be a read error. V gene TRBV4-2 combines with J gene TRBJ2-5, with D perhaps being TRBD1 or TRBD2 (7 bases each). The CDR3 is 14 residues long. Germline CDR1 LGHNA, CDR2 YNFKEQ. CDR3: CASSQAGGGETLYF. The CDR3 DNA sequence: TGTGCCAGCAGCCAAGCAGGGGGGGGCGAGACCCTGTACTTC.

This clonotype was observed at least ten times. The chain combines TRBV29-1 with TRBJ1-2; TRBD1 might be the D (5 bases). Trimming cost V 5 bases and J 8 bases, with 6 bases left between them. The CDR3 is 9 amino acids. CDR1 SQVTM and CDR2 ANQGSEA come from the germline V gene. This CDR3 reads CSVRDGYTF. Here the CDR3 DNA reads TGCAGCGTTAGGGACGGCTACACCTTC.

This clonotype appeared many times. The chain has TRBV19 and TRBJ2-1; D not resolved. V lost 3 bases, J lost 5 bases, and 8 bases lay in between. Germline assignment: CDR1 LNHDA and CDR2 SQIVND (reference sequence). The CDR3 runs to 13 residues. CDR3 bases: TGTGCCAGTAGTATTGGCCAGAACAATGAGCAGTTCTTC. Its translation: CASSIGQNNEQFF.

The chain has TRBV3-1 and TRBJ2-1; 13 bases align to TRBD2. CDR3 length equals 17 residues. CDR1 is LGHDT, CDR2 YNNKEL, per germline (reference sequence). After removal of 4 bases from V and 3 bases from J, the junction contained 6 bases not matched to a gene. The CDR3 sequence: CASSLGLAGDLYNEQFF. The CDR3 nucleotides read TGTGCCAGCAGCCTAGGACTAGCGGGGGACCTCTACAATGAGCAGTTCTTC.

The V and J genes are TRBV20-1 and TRBJ2-3, with 10 positions matching TRBD2. V lost 5 bases, J lost 2 bases, and 4 bases stayed unmatched. The V gene's germline CDR1 is DFQATT and CDR2 SNEGSKA (reference sequence). This CDR3 is 14 amino acids long. The CDR3 here is CSAALAGATDTQYF. The CDR3 bases are TGCAGTGCTGCCCTAGCGGGGGCCACAGATACGCAGTATTTT.

Written as DNA, the CDR3 is TGTGCCAGCAGCCAGTCGACAGACTTGTTGGCCAACCAAAACATTCAGTACTTC. Translated, it gives CASSQSTDLLANQNIQYF. The J gene is TRBJ2-4, the V gene TRBV14; D may be TRBD1 (5 bases). Germline CDR1 and CDR2: SGHDN and FVKESK. The CDR3 consists of 18 residues. Trimming shortened V by 3 bases and J by 5 bases, and 23 bases separated the two germline ends.

This clonotype was counted between two and nine times. J is TRBJ1-1 and V is TRBV20-1, with 8 nucleotides matching TRBD1. This CDR3 region has 15 residues. CDR1 is DFQATT, CDR2 SNEGSKA, per germline (reference sequence). V was pared by 0 bases and J by 1 base, with 4 bases of the junction left unmatched. CDR3 nucleotide sequence: TGCAGTGCTAGAGATAAGGACAGGGCGAACACTGAAGCTTTCTTT. It is translated as CSARDKDRANTEAFF.

The chain joins TRBV5-6 to TRBJ2-1, with 8 bases matching TRBD2. The ends lost 5 bases at V and 0 bases at J; junction bases unmatched: 7. Looked up from germline, CDR1 is SGHDT and CDR2 is YYEEEE. The CDR3 runs to 16 residues. In DNA, the CDR3 is TGTGCCAGCAGAAAGGGGAGCGGGAGCTCCTACAATGAGCAGTTCTTC. This sequence encodes CASRKGSGSSYNEQFF.

The chain is built from TRBV27 and TRBJ2-3, with 11 nucleotides matching TRBD2. Germline CDR1 reads MNHEY; CDR2 reads SMNVEV (reference sequence). This CDR3 has 16 amino acids. The trim removed 5 bases at V and 8 bases at J, leaving 12 bases unmatched. CDR3 DNA sequence: TGTGCCAGCAGTCCTAACCGACTAGCGGGACACCTTACGCAGTATTTT. It is translated as CASSPNRLAGHLTQYF.

J is TRBJ2-1 and V is TRBV20-1, with TRBD2 matching 11 bases. There are 16 residues in the CDR3. CDR1 and CDR2 (germline): DFQATT, SNEGSKA (reference sequence). The J segment lost 2 bases and the V segment lost 3 bases, leaving 6 bases of the junction unmatched. CDR3 amino acids: CSASSLAGEPYNEQFF. The CDR3 nucleotides are TGCAGTGCTAGTTCACTAGCGGGAGAGCCCTACAATGAGCAGTTCTTC.

This clonotype was seen more than once but under ten times. The chain has TRBV27 and TRBJ2-1, with D perhaps TRBD2 (7 bases). Germline assignment: CDR1 MNHEY and CDR2 SMNVEV (reference sequence). The CDR3 has 12 residues. V was pared by 6 bases and J by 12 bases, with 15 bases between. CDR3 bases: TGTGCCAGCAGAAGGGGGGGGCAAGGGCAGTTCTTC. The encoded protein is CASRRGGQGQFF.

This clonotype has at least ten counts. The gene calls are TRBV20-1 and TRBJ2-5; D call uncertain. Trimming removed 0 bases at V and 0 bases at J, with 8 bases between. This CDR3 has 14 residues. Germline V gene data show CDR1 as DFQATT and CDR2 as SNEGSKA (reference sequence). CDR3 sequence (DNA): TGCAGTGCTAGAGATGAAGGGTACCAAGAGACCCAGTACTTC. Translated: CSARDEGYQETQYF.

This clonotype has just a few counts. V usage is TRBV29-1 and J usage is TRBJ2-5; 8 nucleotides agree with TRBD2. The CDR3 runs 12 residues. The ends lost 7 bases at V and 3 bases at J; junction bases unmatched: 4. Germline V lookup: CDR1 SQVTM, CDR2 ANQGSEA. CDR3 sequence reads: CSAGGGKETQYF. The CDR3 DNA sequence: TGCAGCGCCGGGGGGGGGAAAGAGACCCAGTACTTC.

The chain combines TRBV18 with TRBJ2-2, with TRBD1 identical over 8 bases. CDR1 and CDR2 from the germline V gene are KGHSH and LQKENI. The CDR3 length is 16 residues. With V trimmed by 2 bases and J by 5 bases, 7 bases remained unmatched. The CDR3 reads CASSPIRQGATGELFF. The CDR3, as DNA: TGTGCCAGCTCACCAATTCGGCAGGGGGCGACCGGGGAGCTGTTTTTT.

V usage is TRBV3-1 and J usage is TRBJ2-1; 9 bases are shared with TRBD2. Looked up from germline, CDR1 is LGHDT and CDR2 is YNNKEL (reference sequence). Trimming removed 5 bases from V and 8 bases from J; junction bases left unmatched: 10. CDR3 length: 15 residues. This CDR3 is CASSFSGGNRDEQFF. CDR3 nucleotide sequence: TGTGCCAGCAGCTTCAGCGGGGGGAATAGGGATGAGCAGTTCTTC.

V usage is TRBV5-5 and J usage is TRBJ2-7; 7 bases match TRBD1. From germline, CDR1 is SGHKS and CDR2 YYEKEE (reference sequence). The CDR3 is made up of 14 amino acids. With 4 bases clipped from V and 3 bases from J, the junction kept 7 bases outside the gene matches. The CDR3 region has the DNA TGTGCCAGCAGCAGCGGACAGGACCTCTACGAGCAGTACTTC. This codes for CASSSGQDLYEQYF.

The CDR3 reads CASSKGPSGGGEQYF. The DNA of the CDR3 is TGTGCCAGCAGTAAAGGACCGTCCGGTGGAGGCGAGCAGTACTTC. The chain employs TRBV27 and TRBJ2-7, with a weak D call TRBD2 (5 bases). V lost 5 bases, J lost 6 bases, and 20 bases lay in between. The CDR3 length is 15 residues. Germline lookup yields CDR1 MNHEY and CDR2 SMNVEV (reference sequence).

This clonotype was seen many times. V is TRBV28 and J is TRBJ1-2; D may be TRBD1 (6 bases). CDR3 size: 14 residues. CDR1 is MDHEN, CDR2 SYDVKM, per germline. V shed 5 bases and J shed 4 bases, with 14 bases lying between them. The chain's CDR3 is CASSPGGGAYGYTF. The CDR3 DNA follows: TGTGCCAGCAGTCCAGGCGGGGGGGCCTATGGCTACACCTTC.

This clonotype was counted at least ten times. This sequence joins TRBV6-2 or TRBV6-3 and TRBJ2-1, with 7 bases aligning to TRBD2. CDR1 and CDR2 from the germline V gene are MNHEY and SVGEGT. CDR3 size: 17 residues. The junction had 9 bases not matched to a gene; V was cut back by 2 bases and J by 2 bases. This CDR3 reads CASSYPRLAVPYNEQFF. For the CDR3, the DNA is TGTGCCAGCAGTTACCCCCGTCTAGCGGTCCCCTACAATGAGCAGTTCTTC.

This clonotype has just a few counts. This chain links TRBV7-2 with TRBJ2-1; perhaps TRBD2 as D (5 bases). The ends were cut back, 6 bases at V and 16 bases at J, with 22 bases in the middle. Germline V gene data show CDR1 as SGHTA and CDR2 as FQGNSA. The CDR3 totals 13 residues. The CDR3: CASRDWSAAFGFF. The CDR3 coding sequence is TGTGCCAGCAGGGACTGGAGCGCAGCTTTCGGTTTCTTC.

This clonotype turned up a few times. The chain carries TRBV5-6 and TRBJ1-1; 9 bases map to TRBD1. Germline V gene sequence: CDR1 SGHDT, CDR2 YYEEEE. This CDR3 is built from 15 residues. The V gene end was trimmed by 1 base and the J gene end by 3 bases; junction bases not matched to a gene: 4. For the CDR3, the DNA is TGTGCCAGCAGCTTGCGGGACAGGGCTTACACTGAAGCTTTCTTT. Translation gives CASSLRDRAYTEAFF.

This clonotype showed up just a few times. This chain links TRBV6-6 with TRBJ2-1; D is undetermined. The CDR3 contains 15 residues. Germline CDR1 is MNHNY and CDR2 is SVGAGI (reference sequence). V lost 6 bases and J lost 0, with 12 bases in between. The CDR3 region has the DNA TGTGCCAGCAGACACCTTACGAGCTCCTACAATGAGCAGTTCTTC. This sequence encodes CASRHLTSSYNEQFF.